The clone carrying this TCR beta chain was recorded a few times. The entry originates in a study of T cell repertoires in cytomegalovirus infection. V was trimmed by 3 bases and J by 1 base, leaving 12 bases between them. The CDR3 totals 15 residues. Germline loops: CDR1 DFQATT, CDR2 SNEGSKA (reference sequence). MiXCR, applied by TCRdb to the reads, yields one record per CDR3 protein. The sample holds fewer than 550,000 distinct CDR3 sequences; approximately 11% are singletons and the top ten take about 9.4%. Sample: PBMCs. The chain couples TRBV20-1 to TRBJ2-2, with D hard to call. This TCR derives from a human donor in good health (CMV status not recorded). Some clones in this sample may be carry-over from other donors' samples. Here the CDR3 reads CSASPLGLNTGELFF. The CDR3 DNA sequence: TGCAGTGCTAGCCCCCTGGGCTTGAACACCGGGGAGCTGTTTTTT.